Listed below are T cell receptor beta chains from one sample, sequenced in a study of blood T cell repertoires in COVID-19. TCRdb's table, derived via immunoSEQ multiplex PCR, lists solely in-frame clones and lacks some. This table holds under 300,000 clones, 70% to 90% found once. Source material: peripheral blood. Receptors originate from a man between 60 and 75 years old who had recovered from COVID-19. CDR3s include the opening cysteine and the closing phenylalanine or tryptophan. D genes are given only for firm matches. Only part of the rows carry a size: once, few, many, or a class if the clone is expanded.

CDR3nt: TGTGCCAGCAGTTCCGGGACTAGCAACAATGAGCAGTTCTTC
CDR3aa: CASSSGTSNNEQFF
v_gene: TRBV3-1/TRBV3-2
j_gene: TRBJ2-1
abundance: NA
d_gene: TRBD2

CDR3nt: TGCAGCGCTGCAAGACTAGCAGCCTACAATGAGCAGTTCTTC
CDR3aa: CSAARLAAYNEQFF
v_gene: TRBV29-1
j_gene: TRBJ2-1
abundance: NA
d_gene: TRBD2

CDR3nt: TGTGCCAGCAGCTTCTGGGACAGTCCCTACGAGCAGTACTTC
CDR3aa: CASSFWDSPYEQYF
v_gene: TRBV7-8
j_gene: TRBJ2-7
abundance: NA
d_gene: TRBD1

CDR3nt: TGTGCCAGCAGCGTTCTAGCCCTAGCGGGGGGCCATGAGCAGTTCTTC
CDR3aa: CASSVLALAGGHEQFF
v_gene: TRBV9
j_gene: TRBJ2-1
abundance: NA
d_gene: TRBD2

CDR3nt: TGTGCCTGGAGCGAGGGAGGGGCTTCCTACGAGCAGTACTTC
CDR3aa: CAWSEGGASYEQYF
v_gene: TRBV30
j_gene: TRBJ2-7
abundance: NA
d_gene: TRBD2

CDR3nt: TGCGCCAGCAGTCAACAGGAGAACACTGAAGCTTTCTTT
CDR3aa: CASSQQENTEAFF
v_gene: TRBV5-1
j_gene: TRBJ1-1
abundance: NA
d_gene: NA

CDR3nt: TGTGCCAGCAGCTCCGGAGACAGCTTGAACACTGAAGCTTTCTTT
CDR3aa: CASSSGDSLNTEAFF
v_gene: TRBV5-5
j_gene: TRBJ1-1
abundance: NA
d_gene: NA

CDR3nt: TGTGCCAGCAGGGGGACAGGTAGTAGACCCCTCCACTTT
CDR3aa: CASRGTGSRPLHF
v_gene: TRBV12-3/TRBV12-4
j_gene: TRBJ1-6
abundance: NA
d_gene: TRBD1

CDR3nt: TGTGCCAGCAGCTCTTTCTCGACAGATAAGAACACTGAAGCTTTCTTT
CDR3aa: CASSSFSTDKNTEAFF
v_gene: TRBV11-2
j_gene: TRBJ1-1
abundance: NA
d_gene: NA

CDR3nt: TGTGCCAGCAGTTTTCGGGCGGCCGGGGGGCAGTTCTTC
CDR3aa: CASSFRAAGGQFF
v_gene: TRBV28
j_gene: TRBJ2-1
abundance: once
d_gene: NA

CDR3nt: TGTGCTAGCAGTTTGGGTGACGGACTCTACGAGCAGTACTTC
CDR3aa: CASSLGDGLYEQYF
v_gene: TRBV7-7
j_gene: TRBJ2-7
abundance: NA
d_gene: NA

CDR3nt: TGTGCCAGCAGTGAATCGACAGGGGGTCGTTTCTACGAGCAGTACTTC
CDR3aa: CASSESTGGRFYEQYF
v_gene: TRBV2
j_gene: TRBJ2-7
abundance: NA
d_gene: TRBD1

CDR3nt: TGTGCCGGGGGACAGGGCAATATTTTTTCACCCCTCCACTTT
CDR3aa: CAGGQGNIFSPLHF
v_gene: TRBV28
j_gene: TRBJ1-6
abundance: few
d_gene: TRBD1

CDR3nt: TGTGCCAGCAGACTCCTCAACACCGGGGAGCTGTTTTTT
CDR3aa: CASRLLNTGELFF
v_gene: TRBV12-3/TRBV12-4
j_gene: TRBJ2-2
abundance: NA
d_gene: NA

CDR3nt: TGTGCCAGCAGTGACCGGGGCTACAATGAGCAGTTCTTC
CDR3aa: CASSDRGYNEQFF
v_gene: TRBV6-1
j_gene: TRBJ2-1
abundance: NA
d_gene: NA

CDR3nt: TGTGCCACCAGTCGTGCCGACGGGGTTGGGAAACTGTTTTTT
CDR3aa: CATSRADGVGKLFF
v_gene: TRBV24-1
j_gene: TRBJ1-4
abundance: NA
d_gene: NA

CDR3nt: TGTGCCACCAGTGATCGCCCGGACAGGGGGCAGTCCTACAATGAGCAGTTCTTC
CDR3aa: CATSDRPDRGQSYNEQFF
v_gene: TRBV24-1
j_gene: TRBJ2-1
abundance: NA
d_gene: TRBD1

CDR3nt: TGTGCCAGCTCACAGGACAGTACATATTCACCCCTCCACTTT
CDR3aa: CASSQDSTYSPLHF
v_gene: TRBV18
j_gene: TRBJ1-6
abundance: NA
d_gene: NA

CDR3nt: TGTGCCAGCAGTGACGGGGGAGTCTCCTACGAGCAGTACTTC
CDR3aa: CASSDGGVSYEQYF
v_gene: TRBV6-1
j_gene: TRBJ2-7
abundance: NA
d_gene: NA

CDR3nt: TGTGCCAGCAGTTACTCGGGACAGGGTGCGGGGACTGAAGCTTTCTTT
CDR3aa: CASSYSGQGAGTEAFF
v_gene: TRBV6-5
j_gene: TRBJ1-1
abundance: few
d_gene: TRBD1

CDR3nt: TGTGCCAGCAGCTTTCTGTCTGGCTACACCTTC
CDR3aa: CASSFLSGYTF
v_gene: TRBV6-5
j_gene: TRBJ1-2
abundance: NA
d_gene: NA

CDR3nt: TGTGCCAGCAGTTTGGGACAGGGGGTGTCCAATCAGCCCCAGCATTTT
CDR3aa: CASSLGQGVSNQPQHF
v_gene: TRBV28
j_gene: TRBJ1-5
abundance: NA
d_gene: TRBD1

CDR3nt: TGTGCCAGCAGTTACTTACAGGGGAATACAGATACGCAGTATTTT
CDR3aa: CASSYLQGNTDTQYF
v_gene: TRBV6-5
j_gene: TRBJ2-3
abundance: NA
d_gene: TRBD1

CDR3nt: TGTGCCAGCACCCAAGTGGACAGGGTGGGAGAAAAACTGTTTTTT
CDR3aa: CASTQVDRVGEKLFF
v_gene: TRBV2
j_gene: TRBJ1-4
abundance: NA
d_gene: TRBD1

CDR3nt: TGTGCCAGCTCACCAGTTGGAGGGGGCCTGGAGCCCCAGCATTTT
CDR3aa: CASSPVGGGLEPQHF
v_gene: TRBV18
j_gene: TRBJ1-5
abundance: NA
d_gene: TRBD1

CDR3nt: TGTGCCAGCAGTTGGGGGGTCGGCTACGAGCAGTACTTC
CDR3aa: CASSWGVGYEQYF
v_gene: TRBV27
j_gene: TRBJ2-7
abundance: NA
d_gene: NA

CDR3nt: TGTGCCAGCTCACCGGGGGCAGACCAAAACACTGAAGCTTTCTTT
CDR3aa: CASSPGADQNTEAFF
v_gene: TRBV18
j_gene: TRBJ1-1
abundance: once
d_gene: NA

CDR3nt: TGTGCCAGCAGCTTACCGACAGGGGGCGCGAACGGGGAGCTGTTTTTT
CDR3aa: CASSLPTGGANGELFF
v_gene: TRBV5-6
j_gene: TRBJ2-2
abundance: NA
d_gene: TRBD1

CDR3nt: TGTGCCAGCAGCGAATCGACAGGGGCTCAAAATTCACCCCTCCACTTT
CDR3aa: CASSESTGAQNSPLHF
v_gene: TRBV9
j_gene: TRBJ1-6
abundance: NA
d_gene: TRBD1

CDR3nt: TGTGCCAGCAGGCTCATGGGAGGCTATGGCTACACCTTC
CDR3aa: CASRLMGGYGYTF
v_gene: TRBV6-5
j_gene: TRBJ1-2
abundance: NA
d_gene: NA

CDR3nt: TGTGCCACCAGCGTCCCGGGGGGGAGCACAGATACGCAGTATTTT
CDR3aa: CATSVPGGSTDTQYF
v_gene: TRBV15
j_gene: TRBJ2-3
abundance: NA
d_gene: TRBD2

CDR3nt: TGTGCCAGCCGGCGAAGCGAGCGGAGCAATGAGCAGTTCTTC
CDR3aa: CASRRSERSNEQFF
v_gene: TRBV7-9
j_gene: TRBJ2-1
abundance: NA
d_gene: NA

CDR3nt: TGTGCCAGCAGTTTATACAGGGGCGCCTCCAATGAGCAGTTCTTC
CDR3aa: CASSLYRGASNEQFF
v_gene: TRBV27
j_gene: TRBJ2-1
abundance: NA
d_gene: TRBD1

CDR3nt: TGTGCCAGCAGCGTAAATGAGTTGGTTTTTGAGGCCGGGGAGCTGTTTTTT
CDR3aa: CASSVNELVFEAGELFF
v_gene: TRBV9
j_gene: TRBJ2-2
abundance: NA
d_gene: NA

CDR3nt: TGTGCCAGCAAGCCCATTGCAACTAATGAAAAACTGTTTTTT
CDR3aa: CASKPIATNEKLFF
v_gene: TRBV27
j_gene: TRBJ1-4
abundance: NA
d_gene: NA

CDR3nt: TGTGCCTGGAGTGTAAGAAGCCGGGCCGGGGAGTTCTTC
CDR3aa: CAWSVRSRAGEFF
v_gene: TRBV30
j_gene: TRBJ2-1
abundance: many
d_gene: NA

CDR3nt: TGTGCCAGCAGTTACACAGGGAGAGGTGGAAACACCATATATTTT
CDR3aa: CASSYTGRGGNTIYF
v_gene: TRBV27
j_gene: TRBJ1-3
abundance: NA
d_gene: NA

CDR3nt: TGTGCCAGCAGTTATACTAGCGGGAGAGACGAGCAGTACTTC
CDR3aa: CASSYTSGRDEQYF
v_gene: TRBV6-5
j_gene: TRBJ2-7
abundance: NA
d_gene: TRBD2

CDR3nt: TGTGCCAGTACCACACAGGGGTACACTGAAGCTTTCTTT
CDR3aa: CASTTQGYTEAFF
v_gene: TRBV19
j_gene: TRBJ1-1
abundance: few
d_gene: TRBD1

CDR3nt: TGTGCCAGCAGCCCCAGGGCGAATAATTCACCCCTCCACTTT
CDR3aa: CASSPRANNSPLHF
v_gene: TRBV5-6
j_gene: TRBJ1-6
abundance: NA
d_gene: NA

CDR3nt: TGTGCCAGCAATGGGTACAGGGCCGGCACAGATACGCAGTATTTT
CDR3aa: CASNGYRAGTDTQYF
v_gene: TRBV5-8
j_gene: TRBJ2-3
abundance: NA
d_gene: NA

CDR3nt: TGCGCCAGCACTCCTGGGACAGCGAACACCGGGGAGCTGTTTTTT
CDR3aa: CASTPGTANTGELFF
v_gene: TRBV5-1
j_gene: TRBJ2-2
abundance: NA
d_gene: TRBD1

CDR3nt: TGTGCCAGCAGCCCGCGTCCAGGGGGTAGTACCGCTGAAGCTTTCTTT
CDR3aa: CASSPRPGGSTAEAFF
v_gene: TRBV7-8
j_gene: TRBJ1-1
abundance: NA
d_gene: TRBD1

CDR3nt: TGTGCCAGCAGCTACACAGGGGGCGCGTACGAGCAGTACTTC
CDR3aa: CASSYTGGAYEQYF
v_gene: TRBV5-4
j_gene: TRBJ2-7
abundance: NA
d_gene: TRBD1

CDR3nt: TGCGCCAGCCAAACAGGGCCTAATGAAAAACTGTTTTTT
CDR3aa: CASQTGPNEKLFF
v_gene: TRBV5-1
j_gene: TRBJ1-4
abundance: NA
d_gene: NA

CDR3nt: TGTGCCACCAGTGATCGGGGGACGAACACCGGGGAGCTGTTTTTT
CDR3aa: CATSDRGTNTGELFF
v_gene: TRBV24-1
j_gene: TRBJ2-2
abundance: NA
d_gene: NA

CDR3nt: TGTGCCAGCAGCAAAAGGCCAGGGTGCAATGAGCAGTTCTTC
CDR3aa: CASSKRPGCNEQFF
v_gene: TRBV21-1
j_gene: TRBJ2-1
abundance: NA
d_gene: NA

CDR3nt: TGTGCCAGCAGCCAAGGGGGTGGCGGGGCTGGAAACACCATATATTTT
CDR3aa: CASSQGGGGAGNTIYF
v_gene: TRBV3-1/TRBV3-2
j_gene: TRBJ1-3
abundance: NA
d_gene: NA

CDR3nt: TGTGCCAGCAGTTTCGTCAGGGCCCTCCCTGAAGCTTTCTTT
CDR3aa: CASSFVRALPEAFF
v_gene: TRBV28
j_gene: TRBJ1-1
abundance: NA
d_gene: NA

CDR3nt: TGTGCCAGCAGCCAAGTAGGGGGTGTGCAGTTCTTC
CDR3aa: CASSQVGGVQFF
v_gene: TRBV3-1/TRBV3-2
j_gene: TRBJ2-1
abundance: NA
d_gene: NA

CDR3nt: TGTGCCAGCTCACCAGACGGGTCCAATGAAAAACTGTTTTTT
CDR3aa: CASSPDGSNEKLFF
v_gene: TRBV18
j_gene: TRBJ1-4
abundance: NA
d_gene: NA